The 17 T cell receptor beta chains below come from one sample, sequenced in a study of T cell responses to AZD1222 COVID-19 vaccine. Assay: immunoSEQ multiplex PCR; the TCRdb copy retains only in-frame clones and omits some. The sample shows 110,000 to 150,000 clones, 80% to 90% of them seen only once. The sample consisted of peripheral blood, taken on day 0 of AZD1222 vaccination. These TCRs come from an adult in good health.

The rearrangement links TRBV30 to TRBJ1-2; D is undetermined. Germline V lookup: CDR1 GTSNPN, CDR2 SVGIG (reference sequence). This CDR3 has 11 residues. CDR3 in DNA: TGTGCGTTGACCGCCACCTATGGCTACACCTTC. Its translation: CALTATYGYTF.

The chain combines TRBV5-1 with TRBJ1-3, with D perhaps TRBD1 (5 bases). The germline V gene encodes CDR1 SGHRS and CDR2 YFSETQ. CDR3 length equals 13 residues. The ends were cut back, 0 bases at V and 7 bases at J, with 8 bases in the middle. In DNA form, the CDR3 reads TGCGCCAGCAGCTTGGCGGGGACCAACACCATATATTTT. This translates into CASSLAGTNTIYF.

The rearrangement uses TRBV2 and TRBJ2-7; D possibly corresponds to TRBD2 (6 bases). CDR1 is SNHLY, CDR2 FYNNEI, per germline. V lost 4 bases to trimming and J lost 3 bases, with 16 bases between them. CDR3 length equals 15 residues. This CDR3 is CASSGAPGAGYEQYF. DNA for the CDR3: TGTGCCAGCAGTGGGGCCCCGGGAGCAGGCTACGAGCAGTACTTC. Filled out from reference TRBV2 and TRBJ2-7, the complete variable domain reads EPEVTQTPSHQVTQMGQEVILRCVPISNHLYFYWYRQILGQKVEFLVSFYNNEISEKSEIFDDQFSVERPDGSNFTLKIRSTKLEDSAMYFCASSGAPGAGYEQYFGPGTRLTVT.

CDR3 DNA sequence: TGCGCCAGCAGCTTGTTGGCATCTGCAACTAATGAAAAACTGTTTTTT. This sequence encodes CASSLLASATNEKLFF. V is TRBV5-1 and J is TRBJ1-4, with no clear D. There are 16 residues in the CDR3. V lost 1 base to trimming and J lost 0 bases, with 10 bases between them. CDR1 and CDR2 (germline): SGHRS, YFSETQ.

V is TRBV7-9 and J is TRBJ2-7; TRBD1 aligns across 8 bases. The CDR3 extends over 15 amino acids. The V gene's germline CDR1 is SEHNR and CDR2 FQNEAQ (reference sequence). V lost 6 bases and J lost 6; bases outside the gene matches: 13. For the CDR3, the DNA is TGTGCCAGCAGTCCAGGGCAGGGGGCGTCTCGCGAGCAGTACTTC. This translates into CASSPGQGASREQYF.

The CDR3 DNA is TGCGCCAGCAGCTTAGCTCAGGGTGTTTCGGAAGGCTACACCTTC. Translated: CASSLAQGVSEGYTF. The chain links TRBV5-1 to TRBJ1-2; D is possibly TRBD1 (5 bases). Germline loops: CDR1 SGHRS, CDR2 YFSETQ. This CDR3 contains 15 residues. V lost 2 bases and J 8 bases, leaving 19 bases between the germline ends.

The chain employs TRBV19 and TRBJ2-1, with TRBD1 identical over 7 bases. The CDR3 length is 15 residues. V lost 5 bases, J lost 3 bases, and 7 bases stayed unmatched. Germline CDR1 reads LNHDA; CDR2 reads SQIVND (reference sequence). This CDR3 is CASSQGGYRYNEQFF. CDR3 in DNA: TGTGCCAGTAGTCAAGGGGGCTACCGCTACAATGAGCAGTTCTTC.

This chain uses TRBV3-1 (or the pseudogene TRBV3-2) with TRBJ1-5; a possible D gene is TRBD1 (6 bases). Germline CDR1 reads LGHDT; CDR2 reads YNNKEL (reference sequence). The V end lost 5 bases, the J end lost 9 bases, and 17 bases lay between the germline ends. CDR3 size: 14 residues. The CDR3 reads CASSVGTSFRPQHF. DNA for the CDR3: TGTGCCAGCAGCGTCGGGACATCGTTTCGGCCCCAGCATTTT.

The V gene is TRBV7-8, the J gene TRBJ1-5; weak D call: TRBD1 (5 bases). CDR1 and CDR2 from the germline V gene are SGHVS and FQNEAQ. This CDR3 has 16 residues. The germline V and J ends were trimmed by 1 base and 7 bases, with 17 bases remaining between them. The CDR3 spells CASSLGAGRVSQPQHF. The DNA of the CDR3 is TGTGCCAGCAGCTTAGGAGCAGGGAGGGTATCGCAGCCCCAGCATTTT.

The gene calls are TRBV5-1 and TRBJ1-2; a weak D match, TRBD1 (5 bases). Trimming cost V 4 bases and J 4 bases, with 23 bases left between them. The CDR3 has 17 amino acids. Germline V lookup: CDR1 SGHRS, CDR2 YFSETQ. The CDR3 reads CASSVRPSGEGSYGYTF. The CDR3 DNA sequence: TGCGCCAGCAGCGTACGACCTTCGGGGGAGGGTAGCTATGGCTACACCTTC.

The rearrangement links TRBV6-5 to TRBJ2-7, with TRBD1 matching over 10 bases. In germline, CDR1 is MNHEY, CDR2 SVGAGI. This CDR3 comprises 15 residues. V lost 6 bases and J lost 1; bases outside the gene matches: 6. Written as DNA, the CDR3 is TGTGCCAGCAGGTTAGGACAGGGGGTTTCCTACGAGCAGTACTTC. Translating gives CASRLGQGVSYEQYF.

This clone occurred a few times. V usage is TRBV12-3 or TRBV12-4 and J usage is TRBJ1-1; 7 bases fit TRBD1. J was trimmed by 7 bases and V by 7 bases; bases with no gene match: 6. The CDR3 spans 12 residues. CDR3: CASTSRTGEAFF. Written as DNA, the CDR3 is TGTGCCAGCACCTCCAGGACAGGTGAAGCTTTCTTT.

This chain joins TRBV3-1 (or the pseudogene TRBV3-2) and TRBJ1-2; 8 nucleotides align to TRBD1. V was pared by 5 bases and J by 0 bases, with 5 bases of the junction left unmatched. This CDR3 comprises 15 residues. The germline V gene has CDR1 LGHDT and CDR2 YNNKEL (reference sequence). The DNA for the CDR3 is TGTGCCAGCAGCTCGGGACAGGCCACTAACTATGGCTACACCTTC. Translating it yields CASSSGQATNYGYTF.

The CDR3 DNA follows: TGTGCCAGCTCACCTACTAGCGGGAGAGGGTCAGATACGCAGTATTTT. Amino acid sequence: CASSPTSGRGSDTQYF. This chain joins TRBV18 and TRBJ2-3; 11 bases are shared with TRBD2. CDR3 size: 16 residues. Germline V gives CDR1 KGHSH, CDR2 LQKENI. Trimming took 3 bases from V and 4 from J; bases not matched to a gene: 6.

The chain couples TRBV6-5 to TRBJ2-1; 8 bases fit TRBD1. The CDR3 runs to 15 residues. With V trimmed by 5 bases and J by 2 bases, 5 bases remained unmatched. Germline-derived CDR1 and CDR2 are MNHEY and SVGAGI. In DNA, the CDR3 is TGTGCCAGCAGTCGACAGGGGATCGCCTACAATGAGCAGTTCTTC. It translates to CASSRQGIAYNEQFF.

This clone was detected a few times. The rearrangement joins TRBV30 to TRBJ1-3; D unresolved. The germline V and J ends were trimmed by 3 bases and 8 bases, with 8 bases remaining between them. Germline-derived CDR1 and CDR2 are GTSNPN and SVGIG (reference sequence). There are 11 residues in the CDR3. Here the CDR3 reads CAWRSAHTIYF. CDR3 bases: TGTGCCTGGAGGTCCGCGCACACCATATATTTT.

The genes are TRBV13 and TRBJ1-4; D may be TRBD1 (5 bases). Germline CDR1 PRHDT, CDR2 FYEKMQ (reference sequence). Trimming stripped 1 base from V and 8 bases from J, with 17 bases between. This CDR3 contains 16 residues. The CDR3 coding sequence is TGTGCCAGCAGCTTAGCCCGGCACGGGGCGGAGGAAAAACTGTTTTTT. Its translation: CASSLARHGAEEKLFF.